This T cell receptor beta chain stems from a study of cytomegalovirus exposure and HLA in healthy donors. Study conclusions and caveats: A missense DCLRE1C variant was associated with V- and J-gene trimming of TCR beta chains in a later analysis, and an independent cohort replicated the association.

The primer mix had 60 Vbeta and 13 Jbeta primers. Generated by immunoSEQ multiplex PCR, the TCRdb table keeps only in-frame clones and is missing some. The sample holds more than 80,000 clones, around three quarters seen once. V lost 2 bases to trimming and J lost 6 bases, with 11 bases between them. Germline-derived CDR1 and CDR2 are SGHVS and FQNEAQ. The CDR3 has 15 amino acids. With respect to this clone: The target antigen is unknown.

The genes are TRBV7-8 and TRBJ1-6, with D possibly TRBD1 on 5 matching bases. Sample: PBMCs. The TCR sequence derives from a human donor in good health. In DNA form, the CDR3 reads TGTGCCAGCAGCTTACGGGTGCAGGGTAATTCACCCCTCCACTTT. Translated, it gives CASSLRVQGNSPLHF.